Shown below are 28 T cell receptor beta chains from a single sample sequenced in a study of graft-versus-host responses after intestinal transplantation. The assay was immunoSEQ multiplex PCR, and TCRdb's table has in-frame clones only and misses some. The table shows some 96,000 clones, with more than 85% occurring only once. Their cognate antigens are unknown. The sequences come from unstimulated CD4+ T cells sorted from spleen or lymph node cells, collected before transplant. The receptors were gathered from a human donor who was the organ donor for an intestinal transplant.

V gene TRBV5-1 combines with J gene TRBJ1-6, with D perhaps TRBD1 (6 bases). Germline V gives CDR1 SGHRS, CDR2 YFSETQ. The CDR3 loop spans 14 amino acids. Trimming pared 0 bases from V and 9 bases from J, leaving 10 bases between. The CDR3 DNA reads TGCGCCAGCAGCTTGGGACAGGACGCTTCACCCCTCCACTTT. Translating gives CASSLGQDASPLHF.

The V call is TRBV5-1, the J call TRBJ2-7; 8 bases map to TRBD1. The germline gives CDR1 SGHRS, CDR2 YFSETQ. The length of the CDR3 is 13 residues. Losses at the gene ends were 6 bases for V and 2 bases for J; bases not matched to a gene: 4. The CDR3 loop reads CASNPDRAYEQYF. The DNA of the CDR3 is TGCGCCAGCAACCCGGACAGGGCCTACGAGCAGTACTTC.

The chain employs TRBV6-5 and TRBJ1-1; TRBD1 is a possible D gene (6 bases). The germline V gene has CDR1 MNHEY and CDR2 SVGAGI. The CDR3 contains 15 residues. V was clipped by 2 bases and J by 1 base, with 11 bases between them. The CDR3 sequence: CASSYAPTGNTEAFF. DNA for the CDR3: TGTGCCAGCAGTTACGCCCCGACAGGGAACACTGAAGCTTTCTTT.

This CDR3 is CAWNLGGSGPNEQFF. The CDR3 region has the DNA TGTGCCTGGAACTTGGGGGGGAGTGGCCCCAATGAGCAGTTCTTC. V usage is TRBV30 and J usage is TRBJ2-1; 7 nucleotides line up with TRBD2. The ends lost 4 bases at V and 6 bases at J; junction bases unmatched: 12. CDR1 and CDR2 from the germline V gene are GTSNPN and SVGIG (reference sequence). The CDR3 totals 15 residues.

This chain connects TRBV2 to TRBJ1-4, with D unclear. V lost 6 bases, J lost 0 bases, and 8 bases lay in between. The CDR3 runs to 14 residues. The germline V gene encodes CDR1 SNHLY and CDR2 FYNNEI. CDR3 in amino acids: CASSYSPTNEKLFF. CDR3 in DNA: TGTGCCAGCAGCTACAGCCCAACTAATGAAAAACTGTTTTTT.

This chain links TRBV2 with TRBJ1-2; 11 nucleotides line up with TRBD1. The trim removed 2 bases at V and 8 bases at J, leaving 1 base unmatched. Germline assignment: CDR1 SNHLY and CDR2 FYNNEI. The CDR3 loop spans 13 amino acids. CDR3 sequence (DNA): TGTGCCAGCAGTGAACGGACAGGGGGCGGCTACACCTTC. Translation: CASSERTGGGYTF.

The rearrangement joins TRBV6-5 to TRBJ1-6, with D perhaps TRBD1 (5 bases). V was trimmed by 6 bases and J by 7 bases, leaving 10 bases between them. Germline V gene data show CDR1 as MNHEY and CDR2 as SVGAGI. The CDR3 length is 13 residues. CDR3 sequence reads: CASRDRDNSPLHF. CDR3 sequence (DNA): TGTGCCAGCAGAGATCGGGACAATTCACCCCTCCACTTT.

The J gene is TRBJ2-1, the V gene TRBV10-3, with D perhaps being TRBD1 or TRBD2 (5 bases each). Trimming pared 10 bases from V and 7 bases from J, leaving 20 bases between. CDR3 size: 14 residues. Germline CDR1 is ENHRY and CDR2 is SYGVKD. DNA of the CDR3: TGTGCCACCGCGCCGGGGCTCCAGGCTAATGAGCAGTTCTTC. The encoded protein is CATAPGLQANEQFF.

This clone showed up just a few times. The chain joins TRBV6-1 to TRBJ1-6; tentatively, D is TRBD1 (5 bases). The V end was cut by 7 bases, the J end by 7 bases, with 11 bases between. The germline V gene encodes CDR1 MNHNS and CDR2 SASEGT. The CDR3 has 13 residues. The CDR3 here is CASTGPLNSPLHF. CDR3 nucleotides: TGTGCCAGCACGGGACCACTAAATTCACCCCTCCACTTT.

The chain recombines TRBV27 with TRBJ1-2, with unresolved D. Germline loops: CDR1 MNHEY, CDR2 SMNVEV (reference sequence). Trimming stripped 2 bases from V and 6 bases from J, with 13 bases between. The CDR3 has 14 amino acids. DNA for the CDR3: TGTGCCAGCAGTTTAGCGCAGAGTCTAGATGGCTACACCTTC. It encodes CASSLAQSLDGYTF.

The chain joins TRBV6-1 to TRBJ1-3; D is ambiguous. Germline V CDR1 and CDR2: MNHNS, SASEGT. The CDR3 extends over 16 amino acids. V lost 2 bases and J lost 2, with 13 bases in between. The CDR3 loop is CASSERSGAPGNTIYF. The CDR3 region has the DNA TGTGCCAGCAGTGAAAGAAGCGGCGCCCCTGGAAACACCATATATTTT.

The chain carries TRBV19 and TRBJ2-6; D possibly corresponds to TRBD1 (5 bases). V lost 5 bases to trimming and J lost 1 base, with 9 bases between them. This CDR3 is 15 amino acids long. In germline, CDR1 is LNHDA, CDR2 SQIVND (reference sequence). CDR3 DNA sequence: TGTGCCAGTAGTGGTGGACATTCTGGGGCCAACGTCCTGACTTTC. It encodes CASSGGHSGANVLTF.

The chain combines TRBV4-2 with TRBJ2-1; TRBD2 aligns across 10 bases. The CDR3 totals 17 residues. V was pared by 4 bases and J by 9 bases, with 15 bases of the junction left unmatched. The germline gives CDR1 LGHNA, CDR2 YNFKEQ. This CDR3 reads CASSRQETSGARGEQFF. CDR3 coding DNA: TGTGCCAGCAGCCGACAGGAAACTAGCGGGGCAAGGGGTGAGCAGTTCTTC.

J is TRBJ1-2 and V is TRBV13, with D unresolved. This CDR3 is 12 amino acids long. Germline V gene sequence: CDR1 PRHDT, CDR2 FYEKMQ (reference sequence). Trimming pared 5 bases from V and 5 bases from J, leaving 9 bases between. The CDR3 sequence: CASSVSGYGYTF. In nucleotides, the CDR3 is TGTGCCAGCAGCGTCTCAGGTTATGGCTACACCTTC. Complete variable domain (other parts from reference TRBV13 and TRBJ1-2): AAGVIQSPRHLIKEKRETATLKCYPIPRHDTVYWYQQGPGQDPQFLISFYEKMQSDKGSIPDRFSAQQFSDYHSELNMSSLELGDSALYFCASSVSGYGYTFGSGTRLTVV.

The J gene is TRBJ2-7, the V gene TRBV7-2; possible D gene TRBD1, 6 bases. From germline, CDR1 is SGHTA and CDR2 FQGNSA. V lost 6 bases and J 0 bases, leaving 15 bases between the germline ends. The CDR3 runs 15 residues. The CDR3 sequence: CASRYQPGASYEQYF. The CDR3 DNA reads as TGTGCCAGCAGATACCAACCAGGGGCCTCCTACGAGCAGTACTTC.

CDR3 residues: CASSSPRGGNEQFF. The CDR3 DNA reads as TGTGCCAGCAGTTCCCCTAGGGGGGGCAATGAGCAGTTCTTC. This rearrangement joins TRBV6-5 to TRBJ2-1; TRBD2 might be the D (7 bases). Trimming pared 4 bases from V and 6 bases from J, leaving 13 bases between. Germline assignment: CDR1 MNHEY and CDR2 SVGAGI. The CDR3 totals 14 residues.

The chain carries TRBV4-2 and TRBJ1-5; D gene ambiguous. The CDR3 has 15 amino acids. Germline-derived CDR1 and CDR2 are LGHNA and YNFKEQ. The V end lost 0 bases, the J end lost 6 bases, and 12 bases lay between the germline ends. The CDR3 protein is CASSQDHGGTQPQHF. The CDR3, as DNA: TGTGCCAGCAGCCAAGATCATGGCGGAACTCAGCCCCAGCATTTT.

A single count supports this clone. The chain employs TRBV9 and TRBJ2-1, with no clear D. The V and J ends lost 1 base and 8 bases respectively, with 16 bases between them. Germline CDR1 reads SGDLS; CDR2 reads YYNGEE. The CDR3 length is 15 residues. CDR3 amino acids: CASSVSASTAYEQFF. The CDR3 bases are TGTGCCAGCAGCGTATCGGCGTCCACGGCTTATGAGCAGTTCTTC. Full variable domain (rest looked up from reference TRBV9 and TRBJ2-1): DSGVTQTPKHLITATGQRVTLRCSPRSGDLSVYWYQQSLDQGLQFLIQYYNGEERAKGNILERFSAQQFPDLHSELNLSSLELGDSALYFCASSVSASTAYEQFFGPGTRLTVL.

The chain has TRBV5-6 and TRBJ2-3; D not certain. The CDR3 is made up of 12 amino acids. V dropped 0 bases and J dropped 12 bases, with 11 bases sitting between them. CDR1 is SGHDT, CDR2 YYEEEE, per germline. The CDR3: CASSLDGVRQYF. The CDR3 coding sequence is TGTGCCAGCAGCTTGGATGGGGTGAGACAGTATTTT.

The chain carries TRBV4-2 and TRBJ2-3, with D perhaps TRBD1 or TRBD2 (5 bases each). The CDR3 contains 17 residues. Trimming removed 1 base from V and 4 bases from J, with 18 bases in between. Germline loops: CDR1 LGHNA, CDR2 YNFKEQ. For the CDR3, the DNA is TGTGCCAGCAGCCAAGCCTGGGACGAGTTATTCTCAGATACGCAGTATTTT. Its translation is CASSQAWDELFSDTQYF.

The chain employs TRBV7-3 and TRBJ2-3, with 8 bases fitting TRBD1. Per the germline V gene, CDR1 is SGHTA and CDR2 is FQGTGA. This CDR3 has 16 amino acids. The J segment lost 2 bases and the V segment lost 5 bases, leaving 9 bases of the junction unmatched. CDR3 sequence (DNA): TGTGCCAGCAGCGAAGGGGGGACAGGTTACACAGATACGCAGTATTTT. This translates into CASSEGGTGYTDTQYF.

The chain has TRBV5-1 and TRBJ2-3, with D possibly matching TRBD1 (5 bases). This CDR3 comprises 14 residues. Deletions cut 9 bases from V and 3 bases from J, with 17 bases between. CDR1 and CDR2 from the germline V gene are SGHRS and YFSETQ. This CDR3 is CATTPSRQTDTQYF. Written as DNA, the CDR3 is TGCGCCACCACCCCTAGTAGACAGACAGATACGCAGTATTTT.

The rearrangement joins TRBV21-1 to TRBJ2-7; the D call TRBD2 from the table was never checked on the DNA. TRBV21-1 is designated a pseudogene. This CDR3 contains 14 residues. The CDR3 here is CASSNSGGCYEQYF. As DNA, the CDR3 is TGTGCCAGCAGCAATTCCGGCGGATGCTACGAGCAGTACTTC.

This chain uses TRBV6-4 with TRBJ1-1, with D possibly matching TRBD1 (6 bases). Trimming shortened V by 5 bases and J by 3 bases, and 19 bases separated the two germline ends. The length of the CDR3 is 16 residues. Germline values: CDR1 MRHNA, CDR2 SNTAGT. Here the CDR3 DNA reads TGTGCCAGCAGTTCGAGTTTGGGGGGCCAGGACACTGAAGCTTTCTTT. Its protein product is CASSSSLGGQDTEAFF.

CDR3 sequence (DNA): TGTGCCAGTGTCAGGAGGGGTAACTATGGCTACACCTTC. Translation: CASVRRGNYGYTF. This rearrangement joins TRBV19 to TRBJ1-2; D is possibly TRBD1 (5 bases). This CDR3 has 13 residues. The germline gives CDR1 LNHDA, CDR2 SQIVND (reference sequence). Trimming pared 8 bases from V and 1 base from J, leaving 11 bases between.

Only one count was recorded for this clone. Other DNA variants within this sample encode the same CDR3. V is TRBV6-5 and J is TRBJ1-1; D is unclear. The CDR3 spans 13 residues. Looked up from germline, CDR1 is MNHEY and CDR2 is SVGAGI. V shed 2 bases and J shed 1 base, with 5 bases lying between them. DNA for the CDR3: TGTGCCAGCAGTTACGGCACGAACACTGAAGCTTTCTTT. Amino acids: CASSYGTNTEAFF.

The rearrangement links TRBV30 to TRBJ1-5; 7 bases match TRBD1. CDR1 and CDR2 (germline): GTSNPN, SVGIG (reference sequence). The CDR3 contains 14 residues. V was pared by 0 bases and J by 7 bases, with 6 bases of the junction left unmatched. The CDR3 DNA reads TGTGCCTGGAGTGTAAGTCAGGGGGGACAGCCCCAGCATTTT. It encodes CAWSVSQGGQPQHF.

The V call is TRBV27, the J call TRBJ2-7; D is possibly TRBD1 (5 bases). V lost 3 bases and J 2 bases, leaving 8 bases between the germline ends. CDR1 is MNHEY, CDR2 SMNVEV, per germline (reference sequence). This CDR3 has 13 amino acids. For the CDR3, the DNA is TGTGCCAGCAGTTTCAGGGTAACCTACGAGCAGTACTTC. This codes for CASSFRVTYEQYF.